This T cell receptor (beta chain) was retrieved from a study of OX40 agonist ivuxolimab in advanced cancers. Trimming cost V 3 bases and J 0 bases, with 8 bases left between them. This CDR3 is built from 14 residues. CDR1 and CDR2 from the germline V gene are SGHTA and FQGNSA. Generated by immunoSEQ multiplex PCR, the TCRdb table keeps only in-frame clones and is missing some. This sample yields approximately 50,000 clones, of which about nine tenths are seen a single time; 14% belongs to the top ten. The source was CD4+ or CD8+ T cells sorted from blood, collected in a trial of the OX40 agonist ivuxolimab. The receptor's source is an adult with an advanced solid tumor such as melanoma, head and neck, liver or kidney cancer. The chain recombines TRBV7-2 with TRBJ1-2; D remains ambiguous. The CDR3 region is CASSFSPSNYGYTF. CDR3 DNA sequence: TGTGCCAGCAGCTTCTCCCCCTCTAACTATGGCTACACCTTC.